These 5 T cell receptor beta chains were all obtained from the same sample, sequenced in a study of blood T cell repertoires in COVID-19. The data were produced by immunoSEQ multiplex PCR, yet TCRdb's version contains in-frame clones alone and is incomplete. The sample contains about 250,000 clones, 70% to 90% of which appear only once. Source material: peripheral blood. Source of these receptors: a woman in her thirties or forties who had recovered from COVID-19.

This rearrangement joins TRBV5-1 to TRBJ2-3; 9 bases line up with TRBD2. Germline V gene data show CDR1 as SGHRS and CDR2 as YFSETQ. The CDR3 is 16 amino acids. V was clipped by 7 bases and J by 1 base; unmatched bases: 10. The CDR3 DNA reads TGCGCCAGCGTAGGAGTAGCGGGGGCCGGCACAGATACGCAGTATTTT. This encodes CASVGVAGAGTDTQYF.

J is TRBJ2-5 and V is TRBV23-1; 7 bases line up with TRBD1. TRBV23-1 is assigned to the ORF class and has an uncertain function. CDR3 length: 18 amino acids. With 3 bases clipped from V and 9 bases from J, the junction kept 22 bases outside the gene matches. CDR3 in DNA: TGCGCCAGCAGTCATTTAGGGGGATCGACAGGGCCCCCGACCCCCCAGTACTTC. Its translation is CASSHLGGSTGPPTPQYF.

The CDR3 nucleotides are TGTGCCAGCCACGTCGGGACAGGGGGCCCAGATACGCAGTATTTT. Translation gives CASHVGTGGPDTQYF. The chain employs TRBV9 and TRBJ2-3, with 12 bases matching TRBD1. J was trimmed by 4 bases and V by 7 bases; bases with no gene match: 7. This CDR3 has 15 residues. The V gene's germline CDR1 is SGDLS and CDR2 YYNGEE.

J is TRBJ1-2 and V is TRBV5-4, with a possible D match to TRBD1 (5 bases). V was pared by 0 bases and J by 10 bases, with 10 bases between. This CDR3 has 12 amino acids. Germline CDR1 SGHNT, CDR2 YYREEE (reference sequence). CDR3: CASSLGAGPYTF. The CDR3 bases are TGTGCCAGCAGCTTGGGGGCAGGGCCCTACACCTTC.

The chain joins TRBV7-2 to TRBJ2-6; 10 bases align to TRBD1. The CDR3 loop spans 19 amino acids. V was clipped by 1 base and J by 4 bases; unmatched bases: 10. Germline loops: CDR1 SGHTA, CDR2 FQGNSA. The CDR3 loop is CASSLEGTGVPWGANVLTF. The CDR3 nucleotides read TGTGCCAGCAGCTTAGAAGGGACAGGGGTTCCCTGGGGGGCCAACGTCCTGACTTTC.